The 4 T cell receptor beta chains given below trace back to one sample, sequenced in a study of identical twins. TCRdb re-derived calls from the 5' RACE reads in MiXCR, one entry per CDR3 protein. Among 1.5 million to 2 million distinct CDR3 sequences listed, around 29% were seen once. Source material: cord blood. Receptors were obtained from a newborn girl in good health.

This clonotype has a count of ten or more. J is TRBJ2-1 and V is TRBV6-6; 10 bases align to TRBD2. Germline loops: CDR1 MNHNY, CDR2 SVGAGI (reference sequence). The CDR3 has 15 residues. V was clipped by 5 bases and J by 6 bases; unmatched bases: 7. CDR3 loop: CASSQTSGFSNEQFF. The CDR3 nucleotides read TGTGCCAGCAGTCAGACTAGCGGGTTTAGCAATGAGCAGTTCTTC.

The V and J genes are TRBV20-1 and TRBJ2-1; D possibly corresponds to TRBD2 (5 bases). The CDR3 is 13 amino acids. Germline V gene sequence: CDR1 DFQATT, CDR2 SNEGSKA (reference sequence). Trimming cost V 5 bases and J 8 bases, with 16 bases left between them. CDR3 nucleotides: TGCAGTGCTGCCCGGGGTGTGCTGGATGAGCAGTTCTTC. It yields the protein CSAARGVLDEQFF.

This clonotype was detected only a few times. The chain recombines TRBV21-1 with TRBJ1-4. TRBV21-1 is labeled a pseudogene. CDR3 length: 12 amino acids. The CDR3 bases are TGTGCCAGCAAAGGTCTTAATGAAAAACTGTTTTTT. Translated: CASKGLNEKLFF.

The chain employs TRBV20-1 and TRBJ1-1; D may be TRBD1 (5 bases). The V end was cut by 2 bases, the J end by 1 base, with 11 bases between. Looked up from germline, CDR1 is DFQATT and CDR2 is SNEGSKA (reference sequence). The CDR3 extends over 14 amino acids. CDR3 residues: CSARSGRPNTEAFF. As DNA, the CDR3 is TGCAGTGCTAGATCGGGACGGCCGAACACTGAAGCTTTCTTT.